The 26 T cell receptor beta chains below come from one sample, sequenced in a study of shared clonotypes between healthy human individuals. Method: immunoSEQ multiplex PCR; TCRdb's copy keeps in-frame clones and lacks some. The sample records 2,100,000 or so clones, 95% being singletons. The specimen was naive CD4+ T cells sorted from blood. Subset in this sample: CD45RA+ positively selected. Receptor source: a man younger than 35 in good health.

The chain has TRBV5-1 and TRBJ1-2; D unresolved. This CDR3 is built from 14 residues. V was trimmed by 4 bases and J by 0 bases, leaving 10 bases between them. The germline gives CDR1 SGHRS, CDR2 YFSETQ. The CDR3 is CASSPEASNYGYTF. The CDR3 DNA sequence: TGCGCCAGCAGCCCTGAGGCTTCTAACTATGGCTACACCTTC.

The rearrangement links TRBV2 to TRBJ1-5; no firm D call. V was cut by 6 bases and J by 5 bases, with 14 bases left in between. This CDR3 contains 14 residues. Germline V gene data show CDR1 as SNHLY and CDR2 as FYNNEI. CDR3 loop: CASSFGREDQPQHF. CDR3 nucleotides: TGTGCCAGCAGCTTTGGACGGGAGGATCAGCCCCAGCATTTT.

The chain is built from TRBV28 and TRBJ2-2, with 8 bases aligning to TRBD1. The CDR3 runs to 16 residues. V was pared by 3 bases and J by 0 bases, with 3 bases of the junction left unmatched. CDR1 and CDR2 from the germline V gene are MDHEN and SYDVKM. In DNA, the CDR3 is TGTGCCAGCAGTTTTAGGACAGGGACGAACACCGGGGAGCTGTTTTTT. This translates into CASSFRTGTNTGELFF.

This clone was counted only a few times. The V gene is TRBV7-9, the J gene TRBJ1-1, with unresolved D. V lost 5 bases and J 7 bases, leaving 14 bases between the germline ends. Germline V gene data show CDR1 as SEHNR and CDR2 as FQNEAQ (reference sequence). The CDR3 runs 13 residues. The DNA for the CDR3 is TGTGCCAGCAGCCAGGAACCCTGGGTTGAAGCTTTCTTT. Encoded protein: CASSQEPWVEAFF.

The J gene is TRBJ2-7, the V gene TRBV5-8; D might be TRBD1 or TRBD2, each matching 5 bases. Germline V gene sequence: CDR1 SGHTS, CDR2 YDEGEE. CDR3 size: 17 residues. Trimming took 1 base from V and 5 from J, leaving 22 bases between them. In DNA form, the CDR3 reads TGTGCCAGCAGCTTGATCATCGGGACCCAGGAGGTCAACGAGCAGTACTTC. Protein product: CASSLIIGTQEVNEQYF.

The rearrangement joins TRBV27 to TRBJ1-2, with D uncertain. In germline, CDR1 is MNHEY, CDR2 SMNVEV (reference sequence). The V end was cut by 6 bases, the J end by 1 base, with 9 bases between. The CDR3 covers 13 residues. CDR3 coding DNA: TGTGCCAGCAGCCTCGGGATTAACTATGGCTACACCTTC. It specifies CASSLGINYGYTF.

This rearrangement joins TRBV28 to TRBJ1-2; D gene ambiguous. The CDR3 runs to 12 residues. Trimming cost V 11 bases and J 0 bases, with 10 bases left between them. CDR1 MDHEN and CDR2 SYDVKM come from the germline V gene. The CDR3 DNA follows: TGTGCCTTACGCCGAACTAACTATGGCTACACCTTC. Protein: CALRRTNYGYTF.

The chain joins TRBV6-5 to TRBJ1-5; no clear D gene. The CDR3 length is 15 residues. Looked up from germline, CDR1 is MNHEY and CDR2 is SVGAGI. The V end was cut by 4 bases, the J end by 0 bases, with 10 bases between. This CDR3 is CASSSIGISNQPQHF. Written as DNA, the CDR3 is TGTGCCAGCAGTTCCATAGGCATTAGCAATCAGCCCCAGCATTTT.

V usage is TRBV29-1 and J usage is TRBJ1-3; TRBD1 might be the D (5 bases). V dropped 6 bases and J dropped 9 bases, with 21 bases sitting between them. Per germline, CDR1 SQVTM and CDR2 ANQGSEA. This CDR3 contains 14 residues. CDR3 sequence reads: CSVETGTFSGTIYF. CDR3 sequence (DNA): TGCAGCGTCGAAACTGGGACTTTCTCAGGCACCATATATTTT.

The chain combines TRBV5-4 with TRBJ2-7; D may correspond to TRBD1 or TRBD2 (6 bases each). This CDR3 has 14 amino acids. Germline V lookup: CDR1 SGHNT, CDR2 YYREEE (reference sequence). The ends were cut back, 1 base at V and 2 bases at J, with 10 bases in the middle. The CDR3 nucleotides are TGTGCCAGCAGCTTGAGGGGGGCCACCTACGAGCAGTACTTC. Protein: CASSLRGATYEQYF.

This clone was observed a single time. The chain joins TRBV18 to TRBJ2-1, with TRBD2 matching over 11 bases. The germline V gene has CDR1 KGHSH and CDR2 LQKENI. The CDR3 runs 15 residues. Trimming removed 3 bases from V and 12 bases from J; junction bases left unmatched: 10. CDR3 sequence: CASSPETSGIAPQFF. The CDR3 DNA reads TGTGCCAGCTCACCCGAGACTAGCGGGATAGCTCCGCAGTTCTTC.

To note about this clone: The sample holds other DNA sequences that translate to the same CDR3. The rearrangement joins TRBV4-3 to TRBJ2-1; the match to TRBD2 covers 10 bases. This CDR3 is 16 amino acids long. Germline V gene sequence: CDR1 LGHNA, CDR2 YSLEER. Trimming cost V 0 bases and J 2 bases; bases outside gene matches: 1. The CDR3 nucleotides are TGCGCCAGCAGCCAAGAGGGACTAGCGACCTACAATGAGCAGTTCTTC. Translation: CASSQEGLATYNEQFF.

The J gene is TRBJ1-4, the V gene TRBV6-5, with TRBD1 matching over 7 bases. The CDR3 loop spans 15 amino acids. Germline lookup yields CDR1 MNHEY and CDR2 SVGAGI. V shed 0 bases and J 8 bases; nucleotides not matched to a gene: 6. The DNA for the CDR3 is TGTGCCAGCAGTTACTCAGGGGGCGATAGCGAAAAACTGTTTTTT. It is translated as CASSYSGGDSEKLFF.

This chain links TRBV10-3 with TRBJ1-5; maybe TRBD1 (5 bases). In germline, CDR1 is ENHRY, CDR2 SYGVKD. The CDR3 is 15 residues long. Trimming removed 3 bases from V and 2 bases from J, with 11 bases in between. The DNA for the CDR3 is TGTGCCATCAGTGAACGAGGGGTGGGCAATCAGCCCCAGCATTTT. Residues: CAISERGVGNQPQHF.

The rearrangement uses TRBV7-8 and TRBJ1-1; 9 positions match TRBD1. From germline, CDR1 is SGHVS and CDR2 FQNEAQ. Losses at the gene ends were 5 bases for V and 3 bases for J; bases not matched to a gene: 4. The CDR3 runs to 14 residues. The CDR3 DNA follows: TGTGCCAGCAGCCACCGGGACAGGGACACTGAAGCTTTCTTT. Residues: CASSHRDRDTEAFF.

Turning to this clone: This sample includes further DNA sequences coding for the same CDR3. The chain uses TRBV2 and TRBJ2-5, with a weak D call TRBD2 (6 bases). V shed 5 bases and J shed 5 bases, with 9 bases lying between them. Germline V CDR1 and CDR2: SNHLY, FYNNEI. The CDR3 spans 12 residues. The CDR3 sequence is CASSKTRETQYF. In DNA, the CDR3 is TGTGCCAGCAGTAAGACTAGGGAGACCCAGTACTTC. The whole variable domain, filled in from reference TRBV2 and TRBJ2-5, reads EPEVTQTPSHQVTQMGQEVILRCVPISNHLYFYWYRQILGQKVEFLVSFYNNEISEKSEIFDDQFSVERPDGSNFTLKIRSTKLEDSAMYFCASSKTRETQYFGPGTRLLVL.

CDR3: CSVEDSWQRNTEAFF. CDR3 sequence (DNA): TGCAGCGTTGAAGACTCGTGGCAACGGAACACTGAAGCTTTCTTT. V is TRBV29-1 and J is TRBJ1-1; D is unresolved. V was cut by 0 bases and J by 1 base, with 12 bases left in between. Germline values: CDR1 SQVTM, CDR2 ANQGSEA. The CDR3 covers 15 residues.

Regarding this clone: This same CDR3 is encoded by further DNA sequences in the sample. The chain recombines TRBV2 with TRBJ1-1, with a possible D match to TRBD1 (5 bases). This CDR3 has 13 amino acids. Germline assignment: CDR1 SNHLY and CDR2 FYNNEI. V lost 6 bases and J 1 base, leaving 9 bases between the germline ends. CDR3 in DNA: TGTGCCAGCAGGGATCAGGGGAACACTGAAGCTTTCTTT. This sequence encodes CASRDQGNTEAFF.

This chain joins TRBV6-4 and TRBJ2-1; no firm D call. Germline V gives CDR1 MRHNA, CDR2 SNTAGT. V lost 4 bases and J lost 1, with 8 bases in between. This CDR3 comprises 14 residues. CDR3 sequence reads: CASSVVPSYNEQFF. The CDR3 bases are TGTGCCAGCAGTGTAGTCCCATCCTACAATGAGCAGTTCTTC.

This clone came up once. One junction end disagrees with the germline gene, perhaps due to a read error. The chain is built from TRBV2 and TRBJ2-7; 9 bases fit TRBD1. The length of the CDR3 is 15 residues. Germline V gene data show CDR1 as SNHLY and CDR2 as FYNNEI. The CDR3 DNA follows: TGTGCCAGCAGTGAGTTTGGACCGGGACAGGGTCCCCAGGGCTTC. Translating gives CASSEFGPGQGPQGF.

As to this clone: The sample carries other DNA sequences with the same CDR3. This chain's CDR3 is CASSIPGGTYGYTF. In DNA, the CDR3 is TGTGCCAGTAGTATCCCGGGAGGAACCTATGGCTACACCTTC. The rearrangement joins TRBV19 to TRBJ1-2; D ambiguous. Trimming removed 3 bases at V and 4 bases at J, with 12 bases between. Germline V CDR1 and CDR2: LNHDA, SQIVND (reference sequence). The CDR3 is made up of 14 amino acids.

The chain recombines TRBV27 with TRBJ2-7; tentatively, D is TRBD2 (6 bases). The V gene's germline CDR1 is MNHEY and CDR2 SMNVEV (reference sequence). The CDR3 runs 16 residues. Trimming took off 2 bases at V and 4 bases at J, with 18 bases between the two ends. As DNA, the CDR3 is TGTGCCAGCAGTTTAGGGCAGCCCCTCGGAGGGTACGAGCAGTACTTC. This translates into CASSLGQPLGGYEQYF.

This clone was found a few times. V is TRBV5-8 and J is TRBJ1-5; TRBD1 is a possible D gene (5 bases). Germline V lookup: CDR1 SGHTS, CDR2 YDEGEE. CDR3 length: 12 amino acids. The CDR3 coding sequence is TGTGCTTCGTGCAGGGTGAATCAGCCCCAGCATTTT. Its protein is CASCRVNQPQHF.

As to this clone: The sample contains more than one DNA sequence encoding this CDR3. V is TRBV5-1 and J is TRBJ2-5; maybe TRBD1 (5 bases). V gave up 4 bases and J gave up 2 bases, with 9 bases separating them. Germline lookup yields CDR1 SGHRS and CDR2 YFSETQ. The CDR3 runs 13 residues. CDR3 nucleotide sequence: TGCGCCAGCAGCCCAGGGTTACAAGAGACCCAGTACTTC. Protein sequence: CASSPGLQETQYF.

J is TRBJ1-2 and V is TRBV4-1; 7 bases line up with TRBD1. J gave up 3 bases and V 4 bases, and 11 bases lay outside the gene matches. CDR1 is MGHRA, CDR2 YSYEKL, per germline. The CDR3 is made up of 16 amino acids. The CDR3 nucleotides read TGCGCCAGCAGCCCGACTGGGACAGTGTTGGACTATGGCTACACCTTC. Encoded protein: CASSPTGTVLDYGYTF.

This chain uses TRBV11-3 with TRBJ2-5, with 9 bases fitting TRBD2. There are 16 residues in the CDR3. V gave up 4 bases and J gave up 5 bases; unmatched junction bases: 11. Germline CDR1 is SGHNT and CDR2 is YENEEA. The CDR3 DNA is TGTGCCAGCAGCTCCGGTCGCGGGGGGGCTGGGGAGACCCAGTACTTC. It specifies CASSSGRGGAGETQYF.